The entry below describes one T cell receptor beta chain. Germline CDR1 and CDR2: MNHEY and SVGAGI. V was clipped by 2 bases and J by 10 bases, with 11 bases between them. The CDR3 runs 12 residues. These data belong to a study of T cell responses to AZD1222 COVID-19 vaccine. Across the study: Recipients boosted at about 4 weeks or about 12 weeks are pooled.

This table comes from immunoSEQ multiplex PCR, and its TCRdb copy is limited to in-frame clones, with some not included. This table holds roughly 180,000 clones, 90% to 95% found once. This sequence joins TRBV6-5 and TRBJ1-1, with D perhaps matching TRBD1 (5 bases). The receptor comes from an adult in good health. The sequences come from peripheral blood, collected on day 0 of AZD1222 vaccination. DNA of the CDR3: TGTGCCAGCAGTTACGAGGGGAGAGGAGCTTTCTTT. Residues: CASSYEGRGAFF.